The 10 T cell receptor beta chains listed next were all sequenced from one sample in a study of T cells in women clearing cervical HPV infection. Produced via immunoSEQ multiplex PCR; TCRdb's table is partial and in-frame only. The listing records around 28,000 clones. Material: blood buffy coat. The receptor set was obtained from a woman aged 18-70 years with a cervical HPV16 infection that either progressed to CIN3+ or cleared (not recorded which).

As for this clone: The read falls 3 residues short of the CDR3 end, and the missing part is taken from the germline J gene. This sequence joins TRBV20-1 and TRBJ2-1; 8 bases are a match to TRBD2. Germline V gene data show CDR1 as DFQATT and CDR2 as SNEGSKA (reference sequence). The V segment lost 5 bases and the J segment 4 bases; nucleotides outside the gene matches: 7. The CDR3 contains 14 residues. The sequenced CDR3 bases are TGCAGTGCTGGACGGGGGGGTTCTTACAATGAG. Encoded protein: CSAGRGGSYNE. Given in full, the CDR3 is CSAGRGGSYNEQFF.

This chain's CDR3 is CASSLFGGGFGDIRAFF. The CDR3 DNA, read in part, is TGCGCCAGCAGCCTCTTTGGGGGGGGCTTCGGGGACATTAGA. The rearrangement links TRBV5-1 to TRBJ1-1, with D perhaps TRBD1 (6 bases). The read ends 3 residues early relative to the CDR3; the germline J gene fills the gap. Germline V CDR1 and CDR2: SGHRS, YFSETQ. The length of the CDR3 is 17 residues.

To note about this clone: Read data end 3 residues before the CDR3 end; the end is taken from the germline J gene. J is TRBJ2-1 and V is TRBV6-2 or TRBV6-3, with 14 positions matching TRBD2. Germline V gene sequence: CDR1 MNHEY, CDR2 SVGEGT. The CDR3 runs to 17 residues. With 6 bases clipped from V and 1 base from J, the junction kept 5 bases outside the gene matches. The CDR3 reads CASRPGLAGVSYNEQFF. The sequenced CDR3 bases are TGTGCCAGCAGACCGGGACTAGCGGGAGTTTCCTACAATGAG.

Comment on this clone: The CDR3 extends 3 residues past the end of the read, so its final part is completed from the germline J gene. The rearrangement uses TRBV12-3 or TRBV12-4 and TRBJ1-4, with 9 bases fitting TRBD1. CDR3 length equals 16 residues. V gave up 1 base and J gave up 7 bases; unmatched junction bases: 7. The sequenced part of the CDR3 DNA is TGTGCCAGCAGTTTAGGGGGACAGGGAGGGGGTGAAAAA. Translation: CASSLGGQGGGEK. The CDR3 in its entirety is CASSLGGQGGGEKLFF.

Note on this clone: The observed sequence ends 3 residues before the CDR3 terminus, with the missing tail filled in from the germline J gene. The chain has TRBV6-1 and TRBJ1-2; D perhaps matches TRBD1 (5 bases). The CDR3 length is 14 residues. V lost 2 bases and J 6 bases, leaving 13 bases between the germline ends. Germline assignment: CDR1 MNHNS and CDR2 SASEGT. CDR3 bases read: TGTGCCAGCAGTGAACGCCAGGGTATCCATGGC. Its protein is CASSERQGIHG. The whole CDR3 region reads CASSERQGIHGYTF.

In regard to this clone: The read halts 3 residues ahead of the CDR3 end, with the missing end drawn from the germline J gene. The chain combines TRBV4-2 with TRBJ2-3; 8 bases match TRBD2. J gave up 0 bases and V 4 bases, and 9 bases lay outside the gene matches. CDR1 and CDR2 from the germline V gene are LGHNA and YNFKEQ. This CDR3 has 17 amino acids. This chain's CDR3 is CASSRGAGATSTDTQYF. The covered CDR3 bases are TGTGCCAGCAGCCGCGGAGCGGGAGCAACTAGCACAGATACG.

In regard to this clone: The CDR3 end falls 3 residues outside the read, so it is completed with the germline J gene. The chain joins TRBV20-1 to TRBJ2-5; TRBD2 aligns across 12 bases. This CDR3 is 17 amino acids long. V shed 6 bases and J 6 bases; nucleotides not matched to a gene: 17. Germline V lookup: CDR1 DFQATT, CDR2 SNEGSKA (reference sequence). Partial CDR3 DNA: TGCAGTGCCCCCGTGGGGTCTAGCGGGGGGGCCGCGAAGACC. Its translation: CSAPVGSSGGAAKT. The CDR3 reads in full as CSAPVGSSGGAAKTQYF.

This CDR3 reads CASSQEGRVETQYF. The sequenced part of the CDR3 DNA is TGCGCCAGCAGCCAAGAGGGCAGGGTAGAGACC. This chain links TRBV4-1 with TRBJ2-5; perhaps TRBD1 as D (5 bases). The CDR3 end falls 3 residues outside the read, so it is completed with the germline J gene. The germline V gene encodes CDR1 MGHRA and CDR2 YSYEKL. Trimming took 0 bases from V and 4 from J, leaving 9 bases between them. There are 14 residues in the CDR3.

As for this clone: The CDR3 goes on 3 residues after the read ends, and that part is filled in from the germline J gene. This chain links TRBV9 with TRBJ2-3; perhaps TRBD2 as D (6 bases). The germline V gene encodes CDR1 SGDLS and CDR2 YYNGEE. The V end lost 0 bases, the J end lost 4 bases, and 6 bases lay between the germline ends. The CDR3 contains 13 residues. The sequenced CDR3 bases are TGTGCCAGCAGCGTAGGGGGGGCAGATACG. Translation: CASSVGGADT. The whole CDR3 sequence is CASSVGGADTQYF. The full variable domain, rest sourced from reference TRBV9 and TRBJ2-3, is DSGVTQTPKHLITATGQRVTLRCSPRSGDLSVYWYQQSLDQGLQFLIQYYNGEERAKGNILERFSAQQFPDLHSELNLSSLELGDSALYFCASSVGGADTQYFGPGTRLTVL.

In the case of this clone: The read is 3 residues too short to cover the CDR3 end, so that end is filled in from the germline J gene. This chain connects TRBV20-1 to TRBJ2-2, with TRBD1 matching 7 bases. The germline CDR1 and CDR2 sequences are DFQATT and SNEGSKA (reference sequence). Trimming removed 5 bases from V and 6 bases from J; junction bases left unmatched: 6. This CDR3 has 13 amino acids. The covered CDR3 bases are TGCAGTGCTGCCGACAGGGCGGCCGGGGAG. This encodes CSAADRAAGE. The entire CDR3 sequence reads CSAADRAAGELFF.